Each of the 20 T cell receptor beta chains below was sequenced from the same sample in a study of patients and donors after allogeneic stem cell transplantation. TCRdb reprocessed the RT-PCR reads via MiXCR and lists one record per CDR3 protein. The data show roughly 960,000 distinct CDR3 sequences, 15% to 20% seen once. The source material was blood, either unsorted or a sorted T cell fraction (not recorded which). The receptor set was obtained from a human donor who was either an allogeneic HSCT recipient or a stem cell or donor lymphocyte infusion donor (not recorded which). It is not recorded whose cells these are; they may come from a transplant donor.

The chain recombines TRBV4-1 with TRBJ2-7, with 9 nucleotides matching TRBD2. The trim removed 4 bases at V and 2 bases at J, leaving 9 bases unmatched. This CDR3 region has 16 residues. CDR1 and CDR2 from the germline V gene are MGHRA and YSYEKL. The CDR3 protein is CASSPPGLAQTYEQYF. CDR3 nucleotide sequence: TGCGCCAGCAGCCCCCCAGGACTAGCGCAGACCTACGAGCAGTACTTC.

The rearrangement uses TRBV9 and TRBJ2-4; 8 bases match TRBD2. This CDR3 has 16 residues. J lost 6 bases, V lost 4 bases, and 12 bases had no gene match. The germline V gene has CDR1 SGDLS and CDR2 YYNGEE. The CDR3 sequence is CASSTRGDGGPNIQYF. DNA of the CDR3: TGTGCCAGCAGCACGCGGGGGGATGGGGGGCCAAACATTCAGTACTTC.

This chain uses TRBV9 with TRBJ2-2; 11 bases match TRBD2. CDR1 and CDR2 from the germline V gene are SGDLS and YYNGEE. The CDR3 is 19 residues long. V lost 3 bases and J lost 3; bases outside the gene matches: 13. Here the CDR3 reads CASSAPMELAGVDTGELFF. The CDR3 DNA is TGTGCCAGCAGCGCGCCTATGGAACTAGCGGGAGTTGACACCGGGGAGCTGTTTTTT. Variable domain in full (rest from reference TRBV9 and TRBJ2-2): DSGVTQTPKHLITATGQRVTLRCSPRSGDLSVYWYQQSLDQGLQFLIQYYNGEERAKGNILERFSAQQFPDLHSELNLSSLELGDSALYFCASSAPMELAGVDTGELFFGEGSRLTVL.

The chain joins TRBV19 to TRBJ1-5; D is uncertain. CDR3 length equals 15 residues. In germline, CDR1 is LNHDA, CDR2 SQIVND (reference sequence). The germline V and J ends were trimmed by 1 base and 1 base, with 8 bases remaining between them. CDR3 sequence reads: CASSIAAASNQPQHF. The DNA of the CDR3 is TGTGCCAGTAGTATAGCGGCAGCAAGCAATCAGCCCCAGCATTTT.

This clonotype showed up just a few times. The V and J genes are TRBV12-3 or TRBV12-4 and TRBJ2-7, with TRBD2 matching 15 bases. CDR3 size: 16 residues. Trimming removed 6 bases from V and 6 bases from J; junction bases left unmatched: 9. The CDR3 spells CASRHGLAGGRGEQYF. As DNA, the CDR3 is TGTGCCAGCAGACATGGACTAGCGGGAGGGCGGGGCGAGCAGTACTTC.

This clonotype was seen more than once but under ten times. The V gene is TRBV20-1, the J gene TRBJ2-7; 8 bases match TRBD1. V trimming: 2 bases; J trimming: 1 base; junction bases outside the gene matches: 4. The CDR3 runs to 14 residues. Germline V gene data show CDR1 as DFQATT and CDR2 as SNEGSKA (reference sequence). DNA of the CDR3: TGCAGTGCTAGATTCCGGGACAGGTCCTACGAGCAGTACTTC. This sequence encodes CSARFRDRSYEQYF.

In this sample, this clonotype turned up a few times. The gene calls are TRBV5-6 and TRBJ1-4; D call uncertain. Germline V gives CDR1 SGHDT, CDR2 YYEEEE. The CDR3 sequence is 14 residues long. Trimming took 5 bases from V and 7 from J, leaving 15 bases between them. CDR3 nucleotide sequence: TGTGCCAGCAGGCGACCTGGGGAAAGTGAAAAACTGTTTTTT. This gives the protein CASRRPGESEKLFF.

This clonotype was found many times. The chain couples TRBV4-1 to TRBJ1-6, with D unclear. The germline gives CDR1 MGHRA, CDR2 YSYEKL. CDR3 length equals 15 residues. The V end was cut by 0 bases, the J end by 14 bases, with 17 bases between. As DNA, the CDR3 is TGCGCCAGCAGCCAAGAAGGGCAGGCATACGAATCCCTCCACTTT. Its protein product is CASSQEGQAYESLHF.

This clonotype was observed a few times. The J gene is TRBJ2-3, the V gene TRBV19; 8 nucleotides align to TRBD2. The CDR3 contains 14 residues. J lost 6 bases, V lost 7 bases, and 9 bases had no gene match. Germline assignment: CDR1 LNHDA and CDR2 SQIVND (reference sequence). CDR3: CASMARGAYDTQYF. As DNA, the CDR3 is TGTGCCAGTATGGCGCGGGGGGCGTACGATACGCAGTATTTT.

This clonotype showed up just a few times. V gene TRBV6-1 combines with J gene TRBJ2-2; D not certain. The CDR3 is 15 residues long. Trimming took 7 bases from V and 7 from J, leaving 19 bases between them. Germline CDR1 MNHNS, CDR2 SASEGT. CDR3 nucleotides: TGTGCCAGCACTACCTTCCCCGACTCGGTCGGGGAGCTGTTTTTT. Its protein product is CASTTFPDSVGELFF.

Only a few counts were recorded for this clonotype. The chain couples TRBV25-1 to TRBJ2-3; D may be TRBD2 (6 bases). V was clipped by 11 bases and J by 2 bases, with 14 bases between them. The CDR3 covers 13 residues. Germline CDR1 MGHDK, CDR2 SYGVNS. The CDR3, as DNA: TGTGCCGTCGCGGGACTCAACACAGATACGCAGTATTTT. Encoded protein: CAVAGLNTDTQYF. The whole variable domain, remainder taken from reference TRBV25-1 and TRBJ2-3, is EADIYQTPRYLVIGTGKKITLECSQTMGHDKMYWYQQDPGMELHLIHYSYGVNSTEKGDLSSESTVSRIRTEHFPLTLESARPSHTSQYLCAVAGLNTDTQYFGPGTRLTVL.

In nucleotides, the CDR3 is TGTGCCAGCAGTTACCTTAGGACAGGGGGTGATTCACCCCTCCACTTT. Its protein product is CASSYLRTGGDSPLHF. This chain joins TRBV6-2 or TRBV6-3 and TRBJ1-6; 10 nucleotides align to TRBD1. The CDR3 is 16 residues long. CDR1 MNHEY and CDR2 SVGEGT come from the germline V gene. Trimming removed 2 bases from V and 8 bases from J; junction bases left unmatched: 6.

This chain uses TRBV10-3 with TRBJ2-2; unclear D gene. Trimming took off 2 bases at V and 5 bases at J, with 6 bases between the two ends. The CDR3 has 13 residues. The germline V gene encodes CDR1 ENHRY and CDR2 SYGVKD. In nucleotides, the CDR3 is TGTGCCATCAGTGAGGGGGAAACCGGGGAGCTGTTTTTT. Residues: CAISEGETGELFF.

The chain is built from TRBV18 and TRBJ2-5; D is perhaps TRBD1 or TRBD2 (5 bases each). The germline gives CDR1 KGHSH, CDR2 LQKENI. V shed 4 bases and J shed 2 bases, with 17 bases lying between them. This CDR3 comprises 16 residues. Here the CDR3 reads CASSRGDRIGQETQYF. The CDR3 nucleotides are TGTGCCAGCTCACGAGGGGATAGGATCGGTCAAGAGACCCAGTACTTC.

The genes are TRBV25-1 and TRBJ1-6; D unresolved. Germline-derived CDR1 and CDR2 are MGHDK and SYGVNS. Trimming shortened V by 2 bases and J by 7 bases, and 12 bases separated the two germline ends. This CDR3 comprises 15 residues. Here the CDR3 reads CASSELRAGNSPLHF. The CDR3, as DNA: TGTGCCAGCAGTGAACTGCGGGCAGGAAATTCACCCCTCCACTTT.

V and J are TRBV29-1 and TRBJ1-1, with D perhaps matching TRBD1 (6 bases). This CDR3 has 15 residues. The germline CDR1 and CDR2 sequences are SQVTM and ANQGSEA. V lost 3 bases and J lost 8, with 22 bases in between. The CDR3 coding sequence is TGCAGCGTTGATCTTACAGGGCTTAGAAGGAAGGAAGCTTTCTTT. Translating it yields CSVDLTGLRRKEAFF.

This clonotype appeared a few times. This chain joins TRBV20-1 and TRBJ1-1; D call uncertain. Trimming left V 4 bases short and J 0 bases short, with 12 bases between. CDR1 and CDR2 from the germline V gene are DFQATT and SNEGSKA (reference sequence). This CDR3 comprises 14 residues. CDR3 loop: CSAKQSRMNTEAFF. The CDR3 bases are TGCAGTGCTAAACAGAGCCGAATGAACACTGAAGCTTTCTTT.

This clonotype has a count of ten or more. V and J are TRBV5-6 and TRBJ2-2; TRBD2 agrees at 8 bases. J was trimmed by 5 bases and V by 1 base; bases with no gene match: 7. The germline gives CDR1 SGHDT, CDR2 YYEEEE. This CDR3 comprises 16 residues. The CDR3 coding sequence is TGTGCCAGCAGCTTGATGCGGGGGGCAGGAACCGGGGAGCTGTTTTTT. It specifies CASSLMRGAGTGELFF.

The chain has TRBV7-3 and TRBJ2-3; 12 bases are shared with TRBD1. Germline-derived CDR1 and CDR2 are SGHTA and FQGTGA. The CDR3 runs 15 residues. Germline trimming cut 3 bases from V and 5 bases from J; bases unmatched to any gene: 3. CDR3 residues: CASSFGTGGIDTQYF. Written as DNA, the CDR3 is TGTGCCAGCAGCTTCGGGACAGGGGGCATAGATACGCAGTATTTT.

This clonotype was seen only a few times. V usage is TRBV6-1 and J usage is TRBJ1-3; D might be TRBD1 (5 bases). The germline V gene has CDR1 MNHNS and CDR2 SASEGT. Trimming left V 6 bases short and J 4 bases short, with 13 bases between. The CDR3 is made up of 14 amino acids. CDR3 nucleotide sequence: TGTGCCAGCAGAGTCAGGGAATTCGGAAACACCATATATTTT. Protein product: CASRVREFGNTIYF.